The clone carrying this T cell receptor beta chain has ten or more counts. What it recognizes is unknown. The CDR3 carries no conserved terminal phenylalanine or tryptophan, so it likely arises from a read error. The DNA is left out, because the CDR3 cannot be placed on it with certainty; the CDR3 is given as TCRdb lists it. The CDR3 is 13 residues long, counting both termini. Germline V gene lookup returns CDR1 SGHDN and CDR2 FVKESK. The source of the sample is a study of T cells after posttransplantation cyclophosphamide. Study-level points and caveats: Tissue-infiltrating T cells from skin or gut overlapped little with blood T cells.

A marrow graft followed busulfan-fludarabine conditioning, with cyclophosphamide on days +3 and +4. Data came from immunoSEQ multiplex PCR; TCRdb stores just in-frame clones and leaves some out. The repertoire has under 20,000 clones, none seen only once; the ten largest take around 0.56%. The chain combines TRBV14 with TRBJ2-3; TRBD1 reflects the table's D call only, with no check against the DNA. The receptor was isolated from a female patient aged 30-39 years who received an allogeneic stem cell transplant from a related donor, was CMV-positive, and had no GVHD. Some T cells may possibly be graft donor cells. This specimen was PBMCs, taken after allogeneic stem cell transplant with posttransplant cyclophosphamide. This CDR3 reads CASSQEVDRPPHL.